This is a list of T cell receptor beta chains from one sample in a study of blood T cell repertoires in COVID-19. TCRdb's table, derived via immunoSEQ multiplex PCR, lists solely in-frame clones and lacks some. The data hold about 140,000 clones, with around nine tenths observed a single time. The specimen sequenced was peripheral blood. The receptors come from a man aged 60 to 75 with active or convalescent COVID-19. CDR3s include the opening cysteine and the closing phenylalanine or tryptophan. A D gene is named only where the DNA matches it firmly. Some rows have no size entry. The others give once, few or many, or a class for an expanded clone.

abundance,d_gene,v_gene,j_gene,CDR3nt,CDR3aa
-,-,TRBV7-9,TRBJ1-6,TGTGCCAGCAGCTTAGTTGCAGGGGATAATTCACCCCTCCACTTT,CASSLVAGDNSPLHF
-,TRBD2,TRBV6-5,TRBJ2-1,TGTGCCAGCAAGAGCGGGGGGTTTGTTGGTGAGCAGTTCTTC,CASKSGGFVGEQFF
-,-,TRBV7-9,TRBJ2-3,TGTGCCAGCCGGTACAGGGGCACAGATACGCAGTATTTT,CASRYRGTDTQYF
-,-,TRBV5-1,TRBJ2-1,TGCGCCAGCAGCTTGAGTCCCGGGAGCCCGACCGATGAGCAGTTCTTC,CASSLSPGSPTDEQFF
-,TRBD1,TRBV11-2,TRBJ2-5,TGTGCCAGCAGCTTAGGGGACAGGGGAAGACGCCAAGAGACCCAGTACTTC,CASSLGDRGRRQETQYF
-,-,TRBV10-1,TRBJ2-1,TGCGCCAGCAGTGACGGGGGCTCCTACAATGAGCAGTTCTTC,CASSDGGSYNEQFF
-,TRBD1,TRBV7-6,TRBJ2-3,TGTGCCAGCAGCTTGGGAACGGGACAGTCCACAGATACGCAGTATTTT,CASSLGTGQSTDTQYF
-,TRBD1,TRBV7-6,TRBJ2-7,TGTGCCAGCAGCCCAGGACAGGGAGCCTACGAGCAGTACTTC,CASSPGQGAYEQYF
-,TRBD1,TRBV6-6,TRBJ1-5,TGTGCCAGCATCTCCGGGAAGGGGGCTGGCAATCAGCCCCAGCATTTT,CASISGKGAGNQPQHF
-,-,TRBV18,TRBJ1-6,TGTGCCAGCTCACCGAGCTCCTATAATTCACCCCTCCACTTT,CASSPSSYNSPLHF
once,-,TRBV6-4,TRBJ2-4,TGTGCCAGCAGTGAATCTGGCCGAACAGGCAAAAACATTCAGTACTTC,CASSESGRTGKNIQYF
-,TRBD1,TRBV24-1,TRBJ1-2,TGTGCCACCAGTGCCCAACCGGGACAGGGCGACTATGGCTACACCTTC,CATSAQPGQGDYGYTF
-,-,TRBV6-6,TRBJ1-5,TGTGCCAGCATTAAGGGGTCAGGGTTTTCTCATCAGCCCCAGCATTTT,CASIKGSGFSHQPQHF
-,-,TRBV3-1/TRBV3-2,TRBJ1-5,TGTGCCAGCAGCCCCACACGTTATAGCAATCAGCCCCAGCATTTT,CASSPTRYSNQPQHF
-,TRBD1,TRBV5-4,TRBJ2-7,TGTGCCAGCAGCTTGGCCTTCGGGACAGCCTCCTACGAGCAGTACTTC,CASSLAFGTASYEQYF
-,-,TRBV18,TRBJ1-5,TGTGCCAGCTCACCCCGGGCCGACAGTAGCAATCAGCCCCAGCATTTT,CASSPRADSSNQPQHF
-,-,TRBV6-5,TRBJ2-3,TGTGCCAGCAGATATCAGGGGTGGACAGATACGCAGTATTTT,CASRYQGWTDTQYF
-,-,TRBV6-1,TRBJ1-1,TGTGCCAGCAGTGAAGTTATCAGGGGTGGCACTGAAGCTTTCTTT,CASSEVIRGGTEAFF
-,-,TRBV14,TRBJ1-6,TGTGCCAGCAGCCTTTTGGGACAAAGGGATTCACCCCTCCACTTT,CASSLLGQRDSPLHF
once,TRBD1,TRBV7-9,TRBJ2-4,TGTGCCAGCAGCGGGAGACAGGGAACGAACATTCAGTACTTC,CASSGRQGTNIQYF
-,TRBD1,TRBV7-6,TRBJ1-2,TGTGCCAGCAGCTCAATCTCCGGGACAGGGAATGGCTACACCTTC,CASSSISGTGNGYTF
-,TRBD1,TRBV4-1,TRBJ2-7,TGCGCCAGCAGCCAAGAGTCAGCCAGGGGGCGGGCGGTGACTTACTACGAGCAGTACTTC,CASSQESARGRAVTYYEQYF
few,-,TRBV5-6,TRBJ2-7,TGTGCCAGCAGCTCCTCACATGGCTGGTACGAGCAGTACTTC,CASSSSHGWYEQYF
few,TRBD2,TRBV13,TRBJ2-7,TGTGCCAGCAGCCCCGCAGCGGGAGGGCCCGGCGAGCAGTACTTC,CASSPAAGGPGEQYF
-,TRBD1,TRBV5-1,TRBJ1-1,TGCGCCAGCAGCTTACAGGGGACTGAAGCTTTCTTT,CASSLQGTEAFF
-,-,TRBV5-8,TRBJ2-1,TGTGCCAGCAGCTTGGATTATCTAGCAGACAATGAGCAGTTCTTC,CASSLDYLADNEQFF
-,-,TRBV28,TRBJ1-6,TGTGCCAGCAGTTTATATACTGGCTCCTATAATTCACCCCTCCACTTT,CASSLYTGSYNSPLHF
-,-,TRBV21-1,TRBJ1-1,TGTGCCAGCAGAACTCAGACTAACTTT,CASRTQTNF
-,-,TRBV7-7,TRBJ2-7,TGTGCTAGCAGCTTAGGTGTGGGAGACTCCTACGAGCAGTACTTC,CASSLGVGDSYEQYF
-,-,TRBV7-3,TRBJ2-2,TGTGCCAGCAGCCGGAGAGCCGGGGAGCTGTTTTTT,CASSRRAGELFF
-,-,TRBV4-1,TRBJ2-7,TGCGCCAGCAGCCAAACACATGATACCTACGAGCAGTACTTC,CASSQTHDTYEQYF
few,-,TRBV24-1,TRBJ2-1,TGTGCCACCAGTGATTTAGCAGCGAATGAGCAGTTCTTC,CATSDLAANEQFF
-,TRBD2,TRBV4-2,TRBJ2-2,TGTGCCAGCAGCCAAGATGTTCTAGCGGGAGACACCGGGGAGCTGTTTTTT,CASSQDVLAGDTGELFF
-,TRBD1,TRBV28,TRBJ2-1,TGTGCCAGCAGTATGACAGGGGTCTATGGTGAGCAGTTCTTC,CASSMTGVYGEQFF
-,-,TRBV20-1,TRBJ2-1,TGCAGTGCTAGTCGGGGACTGCCCTACAATGAGCAGTTCTTC,CSASRGLPYNEQFF
-,-,TRBV4-2,TRBJ1-5,TGTGCCAGCAGCCAAGACAGGGTGCAGCCCCAGCATTTT,CASSQDRVQPQHF
-,TRBD2,TRBV27,TRBJ2-2,TGTGCCAGCAGTAGAGGGACTAGCGGGAGTCCCGGGGAGCTGTTTTTT,CASSRGTSGSPGELFF
-,-,TRBV7-9,TRBJ2-1,TGTGCCAGCAGCTTAGAATCCACTAGCCCATGGTTCTTC,CASSLESTSPWFF
few,-,TRBV28,TRBJ1-2,TGTGCCAGCAGTTTACAGAACTATGGCTACACCTTC,CASSLQNYGYTF
-,-,TRBV6-5,TRBJ1-4,TGTGCCTCTTGGACACGTGCAACTAATGAAAAACTGTTTTTT,CASWTRATNEKLFF
-,TRBD1,TRBV18,TRBJ2-2,TGTGCCAGCTCACCTCGGACAGGGGGCGACACCGGGGAGCTGTTTTTT,CASSPRTGGDTGELFF
-,-,TRBV7-3,TRBJ2-5,TGTGCCAGCAGCTCGGACATCCAAGAGACCCAGTACTTC,CASSSDIQETQYF
few,-,TRBV21-1,TRBJ2-3,TGTGCCAGCAGCAAAATTGGACAGGGAGGAGATACGCAGTATTTT,CASSKIGQGGDTQYF
-,-,TRBV19,TRBJ1-3,TGTGCCGCGTCGGAAGACTCACTCTCCTCTGGAAACACCATATATTTT,CAASEDSLSSGNTIYF
-,TRBD1,TRBV4-3,TRBJ1-2,TGCGCCAGCAGCCAAGAGACAGGGAGAGGCTACACCTTC,CASSQETGRGYTF
-,TRBD1,TRBV6-5,TRBJ2-1,TGTGCCAGCAATCAACAGGGGGCAGGATACAATGAGCAGTTCTTC,CASNQQGAGYNEQFF
-,-,TRBV10-1,TRBJ1-1,TGCGCCAGCAGTGACCGGGGGATGGGGGCTGAAGCTTTCTTT,CASSDRGMGAEAFF
-,TRBD1,TRBV24-1,TRBJ2-3,TGTGCCACCACCGGGACAGGGACGACAGATACGCAGTATTTT,CATTGTGTTDTQYF
-,-,TRBV6-5,TRBJ1-2,TGTGCCAGCAGTACCCCCAGGGGCTATGGCTACACCTTC,CASSTPRGYGYTF
-,-,TRBV7-9,TRBJ1-4,TGTGCCAGCAGCCCAGACAGGACTGGTAATGAAAAACTGTTTTTT,CASSPDRTGNEKLFF
-,-,TRBV7-2,TRBJ1-2,TGTGCCAGCAGCTTATCTTCGGGCGGGCTGGTGGGCTACACCTTC,CASSLSSGGLVGYTF
-,TRBD2,TRBV29-1,TRBJ2-1,TGCAGCGTTGAGCGCGGGAGGGACGAGGAGCAGTTCTTC,CSVERGRDEEQFF
few,-,TRBV24-1,TRBJ1-2,TGTGCCACCAGTGATCGGGACACCCCTCCTAACTATGGCTACACCTTC,CATSDRDTPPNYGYTF
-,-,TRBV28,TRBJ1-5,TGTGCCAGCAGTATGCCGACAGGTGCAAGCAATCAGCCCCAGCATTTT,CASSMPTGASNQPQHF
-,-,TRBV20-1,TRBJ1-2,TGCAGTGCTACCGGGAACTATGGCTACACCTTC,CSATGNYGYTF
-,-,TRBV5-1,TRBJ2-3,TGCGCCAGCAGCTTGGAAACAGTGGGCCCTAGCACAGATACGCAGTATTTT,CASSLETVGPSTDTQYF